This TCR beta chain was recovered during a study of blood T cell repertoires in COVID-19. Study details: Acute-phase and convalescent COVID-19 samples originated in the United States, Italy and Spain.

CDR1 is MNHEY, CDR2 SVGEGT, per germline. The CDR3 runs 16 residues. Trimming removed 2 bases from V and 0 bases from J, with 14 bases in between. Original processing notes: Amplifying reference gene primers gave estimates of nucleated cell counts. The method was immunoSEQ multiplex PCR; TCRdb's version includes in-frame clones alone and lacks a portion of them. Clone size and V and J calls were adopted from that table, with D and trimming inferred from the DNA. The sample records 470,000 or so clones, nearly 90% being singletons. Participants spanned ages about 18 to 90 years and resided in 20 to 30 US areas. Cohorts were determined from participant-reported clinical history.

This TCR was recovered from a young woman with acute COVID-19. V and J are TRBV6-2 or TRBV6-3 and TRBJ2-7; the D gene is possibly TRBD2 (5 bases). Material for sequencing was PBMCs or T cells enriched from blood (not recorded which). Here the CDR3 DNA reads TGTGCCAGCAGTTACATCCCGGGATCTGTCTCCTACGAGCAGTACTTC. Translated: CASSYIPGSVSYEQYF.